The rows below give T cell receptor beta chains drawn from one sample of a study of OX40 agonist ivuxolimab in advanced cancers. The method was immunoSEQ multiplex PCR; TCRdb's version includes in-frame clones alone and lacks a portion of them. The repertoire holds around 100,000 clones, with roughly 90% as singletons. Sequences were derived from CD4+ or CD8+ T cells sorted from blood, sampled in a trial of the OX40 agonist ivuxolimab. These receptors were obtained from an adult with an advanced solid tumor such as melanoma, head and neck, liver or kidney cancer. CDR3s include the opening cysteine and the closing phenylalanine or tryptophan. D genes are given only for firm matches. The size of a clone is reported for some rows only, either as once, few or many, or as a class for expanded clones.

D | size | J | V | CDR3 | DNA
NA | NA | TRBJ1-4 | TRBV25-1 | CASSETRGFGTNEKLFF | TGTGCCAGCAGTGAAACTCGTGGATTCGGAACTAATGAAAAACTGTTTTTT
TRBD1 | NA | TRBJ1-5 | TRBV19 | CASSSDRAGNQPQHF | TGTGCCAGTAGTTCGGACAGGGCAGGCAATCAGCCCCAGCATTTT
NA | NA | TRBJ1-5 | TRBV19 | CASSLQGKGNQPQHF | TGTGCCAGTAGCCTACAGGGTAAGGGCAATCAGCCCCAGCATTTT
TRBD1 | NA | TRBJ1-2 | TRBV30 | CAWTRDRANYGYTF | TGTGCCTGGACCCGGGACAGGGCTAACTATGGCTACACCTTC
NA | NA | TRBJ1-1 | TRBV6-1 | CASSSLGGGTEAFF | TGTGCCAGCAGTTCACTGGGGGGGGGCACTGAAGCTTTCTTT
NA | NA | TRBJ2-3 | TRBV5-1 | CASSRLDFGTQYF | TGCGCCAGCAGCCGCTTAGATTTTGGTACGCAGTATTTT
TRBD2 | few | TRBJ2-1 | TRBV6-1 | CASSSLAGGPGEQFF | TGTGCCAGCAGTTCTCTAGCGGGAGGGCCGGGTGAGCAGTTCTTC
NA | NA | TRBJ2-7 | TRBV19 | CASTARRSSYEQYF | TGTGCCAGTACCGCCCGGAGAAGCTCCTACGAGCAGTACTTC
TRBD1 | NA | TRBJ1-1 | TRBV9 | CASSVETGGFGEAFF | TGTGCCAGCAGCGTAGAGACAGGGGGGTTTGGTGAAGCTTTCTTT
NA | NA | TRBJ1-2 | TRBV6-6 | CASRAPTNRGYGYTF | TGTGCCAGCAGGGCCCCGACCAATCGGGGCTATGGCTACACCTTC
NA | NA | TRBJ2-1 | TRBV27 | CASSRMTGEGWKEQFF | TGTGCCAGCAGTAGAATGACAGGCGAAGGATGGAAGGAGCAGTTCTTC
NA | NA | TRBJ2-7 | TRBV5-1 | CASRPHSGLYEQYF | TGCGCCAGCAGACCCCACAGCGGCCTCTACGAGCAGTACTTC
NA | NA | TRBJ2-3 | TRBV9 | CASNEGRATDTQYF | TGTGCCAGCAACGAGGGGCGGGCCACAGATACGCAGTATTTT
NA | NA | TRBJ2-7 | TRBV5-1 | CASSPSVTYEQYF | TGCGCCAGCAGCCCATCTGTAACCTACGAGCAGTACTTC
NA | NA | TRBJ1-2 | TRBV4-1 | CASSQVSAGSNYGYTF | TGCGCCAGCAGCCAAGTAAGTGCTGGGTCTAACTATGGCTACACCTTC
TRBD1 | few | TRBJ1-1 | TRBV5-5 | CASHGQGNTEAFF | TGTGCCAGCCACGGACAGGGGAACACTGAAGCTTTCTTT
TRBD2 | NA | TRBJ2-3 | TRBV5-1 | CASSSSLLAGGGGGTQYF | TGCGCCAGCAGCTCCTCCTTACTAGCGGGAGGAGGGGGAGGTACGCAGTATTTT
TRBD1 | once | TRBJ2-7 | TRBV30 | CAWNPRQGAEQYF | TGTGCCTGGAACCCGAGACAGGGGGCGGAGCAGTACTTC
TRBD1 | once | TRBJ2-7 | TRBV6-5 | CASKKGRDSYYEQYF | TGTGCCAGCAAGAAGGGTCGGGACAGCTACTACGAGCAGTACTTC
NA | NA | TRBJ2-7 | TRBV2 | CASSELPAQVGEQYF | TGTGCCAGCAGTGAACTGCCGGCTCAGGTCGGAGAGCAGTACTTC
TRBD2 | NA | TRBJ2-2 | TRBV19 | CASTKREGPGELFF | TGTGCCAGTACGAAGCGGGAGGGCCCCGGGGAGCTGTTTTTT
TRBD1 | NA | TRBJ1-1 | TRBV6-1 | CASRPWTGGTEAFF | TGTGCCAGCAGACCCTGGACAGGGGGCACTGAAGCTTTCTTT
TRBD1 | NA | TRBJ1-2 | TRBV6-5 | CASHPGQVSTF | TGTGCCAGCCATCCGGGACAGGTCAGCACCTTC
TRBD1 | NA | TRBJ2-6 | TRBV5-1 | CASSFMGQGIAGANVLTF | TGCGCCAGCAGCTTTATGGGACAGGGGATCGCTGGGGCCAACGTCCTGACTTTC